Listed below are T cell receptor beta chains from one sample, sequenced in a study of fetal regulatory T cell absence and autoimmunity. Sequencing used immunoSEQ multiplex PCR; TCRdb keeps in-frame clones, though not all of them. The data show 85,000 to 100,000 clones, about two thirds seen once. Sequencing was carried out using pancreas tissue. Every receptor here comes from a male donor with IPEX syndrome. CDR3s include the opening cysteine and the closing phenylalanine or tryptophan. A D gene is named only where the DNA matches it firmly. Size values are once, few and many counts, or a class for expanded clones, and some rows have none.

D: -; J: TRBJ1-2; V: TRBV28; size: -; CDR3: CASSLDYSPYGYTF; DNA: TGTGCCAGCAGCCTCGACTATAGCCCCTATGGCTACACCTTC
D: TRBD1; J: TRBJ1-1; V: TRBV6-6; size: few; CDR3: CASSDRVGGSTEAFF; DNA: TGTGCCAGCAGTGACAGGGTTGGTGGTAGCACTGAAGCTTTCTTT
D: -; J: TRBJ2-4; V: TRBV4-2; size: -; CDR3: CASSQDISAWINIQYF; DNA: TGTGCCAGCAGCCAGGATATCAGTGCCTGGATAAACATTCAGTACTTC
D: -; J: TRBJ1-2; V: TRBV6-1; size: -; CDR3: CASSELAGPYGYTF; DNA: TGTGCCAGCAGTGAACTAGCAGGGCCCTATGGCTACACCTTC
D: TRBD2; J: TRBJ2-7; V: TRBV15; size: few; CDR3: CATSRTSGSYEQYF; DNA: TGTGCCACCAGCAGGACTAGCGGCTCCTACGAGCAGTACTTC
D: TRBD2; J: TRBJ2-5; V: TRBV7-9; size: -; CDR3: CASSGLAGRETQYF; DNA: TGTGCCAGCAGTGGACTAGCGGGACGTGAGACCCAGTACTTC
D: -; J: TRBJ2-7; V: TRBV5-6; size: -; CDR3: CASSLAGGLAYEQYF; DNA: TGTGCCAGCAGCTTGGCTGGGGGTTTAGCCTACGAGCAGTACTTC
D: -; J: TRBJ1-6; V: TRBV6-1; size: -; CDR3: CASSARMGDNSPLHF; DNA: TGTGCCAGCAGTGCCAGGATGGGGGATAATTCACCCCTCCACTTT
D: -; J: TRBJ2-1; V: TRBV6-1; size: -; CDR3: CASSEAYTAQDEQFF; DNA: TGTGCCAGCAGTGAAGCGTATACAGCTCAGGATGAGCAGTTCTTC
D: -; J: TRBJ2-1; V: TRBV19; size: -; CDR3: CASLGLGPKQFF; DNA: TGTGCCAGTCTAGGACTGGGCCCGAAGCAGTTCTTC
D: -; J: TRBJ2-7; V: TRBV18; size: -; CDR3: CASSPRQGYEQYF; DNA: TGTGCCAGCTCACCGCGGCAGGGGTACGAGCAGTACTTC
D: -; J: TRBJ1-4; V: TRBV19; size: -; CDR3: CASSIYEKLFF; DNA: TGTGCCAGTAGTATATATGAAAAACTGTTTTTT
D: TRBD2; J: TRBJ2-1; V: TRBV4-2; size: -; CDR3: CASSQASGSNEQFF; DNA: TGTGCCAGCAGCCAAGCTAGCGGGAGCAATGAGCAGTTCTTC
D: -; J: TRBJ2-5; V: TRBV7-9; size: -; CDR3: CASSPRRETQYF; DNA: TGTGCCAGCAGCCCTAGGCGGGAGACCCAGTACTTC
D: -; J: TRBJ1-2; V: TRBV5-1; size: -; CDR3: CASSKGPLHYGYTF; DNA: TGCGCCAGCAGCAAAGGGCCCCTTCACTATGGCTACACCTTC
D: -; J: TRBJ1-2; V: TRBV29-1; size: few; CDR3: CSDYPGNF; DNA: TGCAGCGATTATCCCGGGAACTTC
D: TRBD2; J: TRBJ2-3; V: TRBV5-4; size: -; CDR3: CASSLRPGGTDTQYF; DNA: TGTGCCAGCAGCTTGCGTCCGGGAGGGACAGATACGCAGTATTTT
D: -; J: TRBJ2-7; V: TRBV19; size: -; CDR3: CASSGTFFTYEQYF; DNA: TGTGCCAGTAGCGGGACATTTTTCACCTACGAGCAGTACTTC
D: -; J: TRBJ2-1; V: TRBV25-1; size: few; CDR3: CASSGRYNEQFF; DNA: TGTGCCAGCAGTGGACGGTACAATGAGCAGTTCTTC
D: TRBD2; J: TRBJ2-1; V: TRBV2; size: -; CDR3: CASIGLAGGHEQFF; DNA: TGTGCCAGCATTGGACTAGCGGGGGGCCATGAGCAGTTCTTC
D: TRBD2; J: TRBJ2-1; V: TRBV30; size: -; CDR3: CAWSGLAGDNEQFF; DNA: TGTGCCTGGAGTGGACTAGCGGGAGACAATGAGCAGTTCTTC
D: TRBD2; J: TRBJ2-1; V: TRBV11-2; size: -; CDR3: CASSFGGGANNEQFF; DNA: TGTGCCAGCAGCTTTGGCGGGGGGGCCAACAATGAGCAGTTCTTC
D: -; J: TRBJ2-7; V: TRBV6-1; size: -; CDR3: CASTRHYEQYF; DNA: TGTGCCAGCACTAGACACTACGAGCAGTACTTC
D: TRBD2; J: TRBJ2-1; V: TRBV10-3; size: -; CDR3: CAISLAGGLLSYNEQFF; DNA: TGTGCCATCAGCCTAGCGGGAGGGCTATTATCCTACAATGAGCAGTTCTTC
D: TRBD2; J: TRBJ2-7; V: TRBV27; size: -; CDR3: CASSLNDLWGGEQYF; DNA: TGTGCCAGCAGTCTGAACGACCTATGGGGGGGCGAGCAGTACTTC
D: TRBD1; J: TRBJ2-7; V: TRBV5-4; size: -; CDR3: CASSLTGQGAYEQYF; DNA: TGTGCCAGCAGCTTGACAGGACAGGGGGCATACGAGCAGTACTTC
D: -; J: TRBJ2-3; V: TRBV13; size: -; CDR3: CASVERDTQYF; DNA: TGTGCCAGCGTCGAGCGGGATACGCAGTATTTT
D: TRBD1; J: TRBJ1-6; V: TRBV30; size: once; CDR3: CAWRQGTGGTYNSPLHF; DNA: TGTGCCTGGAGGCAAGGGACAGGGGGCACCTATAATTCACCCCTCCACTTT
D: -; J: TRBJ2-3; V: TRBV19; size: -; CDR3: CASSGPRTDTQYF; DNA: TGTGCCAGTAGTGGACCTCGAACAGATACGCAGTATTTT
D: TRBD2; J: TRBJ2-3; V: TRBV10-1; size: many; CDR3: CASSESRGGRRTDTQYF; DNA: TGCGCCAGCAGTGAGTCCCGCGGGGGGCGCCGCACAGATACGCAGTATTTT
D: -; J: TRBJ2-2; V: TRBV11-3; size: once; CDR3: CASSLHAGELFF; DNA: TGTGCCAGCAGCCTGCACGCCGGGGAGCTGTTTTTT
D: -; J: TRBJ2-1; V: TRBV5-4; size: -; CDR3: CASSLSGLEQFF; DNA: TGTGCCAGCAGCTTGAGTGGACTCGAGCAGTTCTTC
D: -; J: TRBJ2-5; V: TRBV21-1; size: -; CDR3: CASSKAPSGGEETQYF; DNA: TGTGCCAGCAGCAAAGCTCCTAGCGGAGGGGAAGAGACCCAGTACTTC
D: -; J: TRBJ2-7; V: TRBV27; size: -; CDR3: CASSPTGTIYEQYF; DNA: TGTGCCAGCAGTCCCACGGGGACAATTTACGAGCAGTACTTC
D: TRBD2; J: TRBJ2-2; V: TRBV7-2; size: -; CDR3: CASSLVGRMNTGELFF; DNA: TGTGCCAGCAGCTTAGTCGGGAGGATGAACACCGGGGAGCTGTTTTTT
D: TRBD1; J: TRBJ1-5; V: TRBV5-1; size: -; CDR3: CASSGLGQGECDNQPQHF; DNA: TGCGCCAGCAGCGGCCTGGGACAGGGCGAGTGTGACAATCAGCCCCAGCATTTT
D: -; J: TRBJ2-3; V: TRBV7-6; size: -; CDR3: CASSLAPVEGDTQYF; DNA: TGTGCCAGCAGCTTAGCTCCTGTGGAGGGAGATACGCAGTATTTT
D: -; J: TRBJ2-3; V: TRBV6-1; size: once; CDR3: CASSEVVSDTQYF; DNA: TGTGCCAGCAGTGAAGTGGTATCAGATACGCAGTATTTT
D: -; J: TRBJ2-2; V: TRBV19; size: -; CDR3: CASSIGSSGELFF; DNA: TGTGCCAGTAGTATTGGCTCAAGCGGGGAGCTGTTTTTT
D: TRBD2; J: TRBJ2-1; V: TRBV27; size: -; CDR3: CAAGLGTYNEQFF; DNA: TGTGCCGCAGGACTAGGAACCTACAATGAGCAGTTCTTC
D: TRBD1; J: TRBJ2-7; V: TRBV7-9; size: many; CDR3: CASSFGTGVYYEQYF; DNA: TGTGCCAGCAGCTTCGGGACAGGAGTTTACTACGAGCAGTACTTC
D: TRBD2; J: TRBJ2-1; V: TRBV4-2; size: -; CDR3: CASSHGLAHSSYNEQFF; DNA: TGTGCCAGCAGTCATGGACTAGCGCATAGCTCCTACAATGAGCAGTTCTTC
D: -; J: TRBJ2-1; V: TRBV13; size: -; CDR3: CASSLADFLSYNEQFF; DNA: TGTGCCAGCAGCTTAGCCGACTTCCTATCCTACAATGAGCAGTTCTTC
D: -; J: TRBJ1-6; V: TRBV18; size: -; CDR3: CASSPFEGLGAPLHF; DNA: TGTGCCAGCTCACCTTTTGAGGGCCTGGGGGCACCCCTCCACTTT
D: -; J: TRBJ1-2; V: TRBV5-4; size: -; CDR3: CASSPGTRYGYTF; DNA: TGTGCCAGCAGTCCCGGGACACGTTATGGCTACACCTTC
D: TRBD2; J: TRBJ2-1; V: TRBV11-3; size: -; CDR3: CASSWTSGRANEQFF; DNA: TGTGCCAGCAGCTGGACTAGCGGGAGGGCCAATGAGCAGTTCTTC
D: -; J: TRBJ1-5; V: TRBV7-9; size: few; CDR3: CASSPEGNQPQHF; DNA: TGTGCCAGCAGCCCCGAGGGCAATCAGCCCCAGCATTTT
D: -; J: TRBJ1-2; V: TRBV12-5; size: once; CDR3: CASGLVEYREAYGYTF; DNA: TGTGCTAGTGGTTTGGTTGAATACAGGGAGGCCTATGGCTACACCTTC
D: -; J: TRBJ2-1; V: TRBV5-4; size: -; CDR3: CASSLPWEPYNEQFF; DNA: TGTGCCAGCAGCTTACCGTGGGAACCCTACAATGAGCAGTTCTTC
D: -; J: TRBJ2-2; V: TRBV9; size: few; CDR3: CASSAPREGVAGELFF; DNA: TGTGCCAGCAGCGCCCCCCGCGAGGGAGTCGCCGGGGAGCTGTTTTTT
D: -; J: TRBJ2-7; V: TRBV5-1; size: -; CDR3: CASSTFEGGRGEQYF; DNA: TGCGCCAGCAGCACGTTTGAGGGGGGCCGGGGGGAGCAGTACTTC
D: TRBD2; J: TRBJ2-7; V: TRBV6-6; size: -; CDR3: CASSSSGSPYEQYF; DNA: TGTGCCAGCAGTTCTAGCGGGTCCCCCTACGAGCAGTACTTC
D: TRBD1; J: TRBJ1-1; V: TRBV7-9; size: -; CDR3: CASSPGQGSNTEAFF; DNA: TGTGCCAGCAGCCCGGGACAGGGGAGTAACACTGAAGCTTTCTTT
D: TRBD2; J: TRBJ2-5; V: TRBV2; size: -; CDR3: CASNRLGTSGGARWETQYF; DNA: TGTGCCAGCAACCGCCTCGGGACTAGCGGGGGGGCTCGGTGGGAGACCCAGTACTTC
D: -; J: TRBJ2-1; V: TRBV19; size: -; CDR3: CASSAGFNEQFF; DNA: TGTGCCAGTAGTGCCGGATTCAATGAGCAGTTCTTC
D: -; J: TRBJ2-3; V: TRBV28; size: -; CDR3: CASSLCLPCTDTQYF; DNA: TGTGCCAGCAGTTTATGCCTACCTTGCACAGATACGCAGTATTTT
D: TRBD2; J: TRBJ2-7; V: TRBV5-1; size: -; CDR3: CASSLDSWGGLDF; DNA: TGCGCCAGCAGCTTGGACTCATGGGGGGGATTGGACTTC
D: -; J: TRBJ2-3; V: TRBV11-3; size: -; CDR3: CASSLKNTQYF; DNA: TGTGCCAGCAGCTTAAAAAATACGCAGTATTTT
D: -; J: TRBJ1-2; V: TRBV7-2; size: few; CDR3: CASSVPGSGYTF; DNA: TGTGCCAGCAGCGTACCAGGGAGTGGCTACACCTTC